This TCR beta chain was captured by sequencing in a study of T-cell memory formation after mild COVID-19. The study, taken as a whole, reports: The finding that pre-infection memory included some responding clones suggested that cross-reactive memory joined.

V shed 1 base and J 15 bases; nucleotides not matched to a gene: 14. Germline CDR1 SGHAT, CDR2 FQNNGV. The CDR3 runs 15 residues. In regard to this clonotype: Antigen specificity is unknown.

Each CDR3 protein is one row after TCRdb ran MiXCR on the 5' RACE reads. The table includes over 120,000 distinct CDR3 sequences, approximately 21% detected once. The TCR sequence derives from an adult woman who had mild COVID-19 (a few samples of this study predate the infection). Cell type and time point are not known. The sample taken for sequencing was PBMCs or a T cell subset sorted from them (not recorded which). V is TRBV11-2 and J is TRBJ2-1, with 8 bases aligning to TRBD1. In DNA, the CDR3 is TGTGCCAGCAGCTTAGGAGGCTCCCGGGCAGGGGGCATGTTCTTC. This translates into CASSLGGSRAGGMFF.